A single TCR beta chain is shown here with its context. What it binds is not known. These data are taken from a study of lymphopenia after photon versus proton radiotherapy. General study results and limits: After lymphocyte nadir, photon-treated repertoires showed oligoclonal expansion, especially CD8+ Temra. Better survival with proton therapy was suggested as possible, not demonstrated.

Sequenced by immunoSEQ multiplex PCR; TCRdb stores in-frame clones only, minus some. The data hold tens of thousands of clones, with around 88% observed a single time. The sequenced sample was peripheral blood, obtained from a patient treated with proton-based radiotherapy. The receptor's source is a man older than 75 with esophageal cancer.

The DNA for the CDR3 is TGTGCCAGCAGCGCCCAACTTGGGGTAAATCAGCCCCAGCATTTT. Encoded protein: CASSAQLGVNQPQHF. V usage is TRBV5-5 and J usage is TRBJ1-5; D not resolved. Trimming took off 4 bases at V and 4 bases at J, with 15 bases between the two ends. The CDR3 is 15 residues long. The germline gives CDR1 SGHKS, CDR2 YYEKEE (reference sequence).